This T cell receptor beta chain appears in the sequencing data of a study of blood T cells in healthy people across ages. Study summary: Template switching captured about one barcoded beta molecule per two T cells.

A sample-barcoded 5' primer and a J-beta primer mix were used in a second PCR of roughly 7 to 12 cycles. TCRdb re-analysed the 5' RACE reads in MiXCR, keeping a single row per CDR3 protein. In the table there are around 990,000 distinct CDR3 sequences, 25% of which are singletons. Isolating PBMCs gave at least 7 million of these cells per sample. This sample was shared with a second study, whose subject was T cells of mothers and their children.

This TCR was sampled from a girl aged 2-10 years in good health. Material for sequencing was blood.

The CDR3 sequence: CASSLEVVVAGGDYEQYF. CDR3 nucleotide sequence: TGTGCCAGCAGCTTAGAGGTTGTGGTGGCAGGGGGGGATTACGAGCAGTACTTC. V usage is TRBV11-2 and J usage is TRBJ2-5; D tentatively fits TRBD1 or TRBD2 (7 bases each). The closer fit of TRBJ2-7 to the DNA end suggests the J call may be wrong. There are 18 residues in the CDR3. Germline CDR1 SGHAT, CDR2 FQNNGV.